This passage covers 24 T cell receptor beta chains from one sample sequenced in a study of blood T cell repertoires in COVID-19. Method: immunoSEQ multiplex PCR; TCRdb's copy keeps in-frame clones and lacks some. The sample has 30,000 to 40,000 clones; approximately 74% are singletons. Sequencing input: peripheral blood. These receptors came from a man in his sixties or seventies with COVID-19, enrolled during active disease.

The V gene is TRBV29-1, the J gene TRBJ2-7, with 11 nucleotides matching TRBD1. From germline, CDR1 is SQVTM and CDR2 ANQGSEA. Unmatched junction bases numbered 1, after V lost 7 bases and J lost 2 bases. The CDR3 contains 12 residues. CDR3 sequence (DNA): TGCAGCGGGGGACAGGGGGCCTACGAGCAGTACTTC. Residues: CSGGQGAYEQYF.

In this sample, this clone is medium-sized (0.01 to 0.1%). V gene TRBV5-1 combines with J gene TRBJ1-1; 12 positions match TRBD1. Per the germline V gene, CDR1 is SGHRS and CDR2 is YFSETQ. V gave up 4 bases and J gave up 6 bases; unmatched junction bases: 10. CDR3 length: 16 residues. The CDR3 sequence: CASSKTGTGGFAEAFF. Here the CDR3 DNA reads TGCGCCAGCAGCAAAACCGGGACAGGGGGCTTTGCTGAAGCTTTCTTT.

The chain employs TRBV5-1 and TRBJ2-7, with 7 bases identical to TRBD1. Trimming took 9 bases from V and 7 from J; bases not matched to a gene: 10. There are 12 residues in the CDR3. Germline values: CDR1 SGHRS, CDR2 YFSETQ. This CDR3 reads CATATDRNEQYF. The CDR3 coding sequence is TGCGCCACCGCCACGGACAGGAATGAGCAGTACTTC.

This clone was seen a few times. The chain recombines TRBV27 with TRBJ2-1; 9 positions match TRBD2. The CDR3 has 15 residues. Germline lookup yields CDR1 MNHEY and CDR2 SMNVEV (reference sequence). Unmatched junction bases numbered 7, after V lost 4 bases and J lost 6 bases. For the CDR3, the DNA is TGTGCCAGCAGTTCGTGGCTAGCGGGAAGCAATGAGCAGTTCTTC. Its translation is CASSSWLAGSNEQFF.

The chain combines TRBV7-2 with TRBJ1-1; 8 nucleotides align to TRBD1. Losses at the gene ends were 4 bases for V and 4 bases for J; bases not matched to a gene: 8. Germline-derived CDR1 and CDR2 are SGHTA and FQGNSA. The CDR3 is 15 residues long. CDR3 sequence (DNA): TGTGCCAGCAGCTACAGGACAGGGTCGGGCACTGAAGCTTTCTTT. Translation gives CASSYRTGSGTEAFF.

The chain's CDR3 is CASSFEGATEAFF. In DNA, the CDR3 is TGCGCCAGCAGCTTCGAGGGAGCCACTGAAGCTTTCTTT. This chain joins TRBV5-1 and TRBJ1-1; D is undetermined. Trimming shortened V by 2 bases and J by 4 bases, and 9 bases separated the two germline ends. Germline V gene sequence: CDR1 SGHRS, CDR2 YFSETQ. The CDR3 length is 13 residues.

The chain is built from TRBV11-3 and TRBJ2-1, with TRBD1 identical over 7 bases. This CDR3 comprises 17 residues. The germline gives CDR1 SGHNT, CDR2 YENEEA. The trim removed 1 base at V and 3 bases at J, leaving 9 bases unmatched. For the CDR3, the DNA is TGTGCCAGCAGCTTAGCCTTTCGGACAGGCCACTACAATGAGCAGTTCTTC. The encoded protein is CASSLAFRTGHYNEQFF.

The CDR3 reads CASSLGRNEQFF. The DNA for the CDR3 is TGTGCCAGCAGCTTAGGGCGAAATGAGCAGTTCTTC. V is TRBV7-3 and J is TRBJ2-1, with D uncertain. The V end lost 2 bases, the J end lost 7 bases, and 6 bases lay between the germline ends. The CDR3 has 12 amino acids. Per germline, CDR1 SGHTA and CDR2 FQGTGA.

The CDR3 DNA reads TGCGCCAGCAGCTCCGCGTTGACAAACTCTGGAAACACCATATATTTT. Its translation: CASSSALTNSGNTIYF. The chain couples TRBV5-1 to TRBJ1-3, with D unclear. Germline V gene data show CDR1 as SGHRS and CDR2 as YFSETQ. The CDR3 loop spans 16 amino acids. Between the trimmed V and J ends, which lost 3 bases and 0 bases, there was a span of 13 bases. The whole variable domain, remainder taken from reference TRBV5-1 and TRBJ1-3, is KAGVTQTPRYLIKTRGQQVTLSCSPISGHRSVSWYQQTPGQGLQFLFEYFSETQRNKGNFPGRFSGRQFSNSRSEMNVSTLELGDSALYLCASSSALTNSGNTIYFGEGSWLTVV.

The rearrangement uses TRBV28 and TRBJ2-2, with D tentatively TRBD1 (7 bases). The CDR3 is made up of 15 amino acids. V was shortened by 3 bases and J by 4 bases, with 12 bases between the two germline ends. Germline V lookup: CDR1 MDHEN, CDR2 SYDVKM. The CDR3 loop reads CASSFQGGATGELFF. The CDR3 nucleotides read TGTGCCAGCAGTTTCCAGGGGGGTGCCACCGGGGAGCTGTTTTTT.

The V gene is TRBV9, the J gene TRBJ1-1; D is perhaps TRBD1 (5 bases). The CDR3 spans 17 residues. Trimming cost V 0 bases and J 6 bases, with 21 bases left between them. From germline, CDR1 is SGDLS and CDR2 YYNGEE. Written as DNA, the CDR3 is TGTGCCAGCAGCGTAGAAAGTTGGGGGGGAACGGGCGCTGAAGCTTTCTTT. Protein sequence: CASSVESWGGTGAEAFF.

The chain employs TRBV18 and TRBJ2-1; 13 bases align to TRBD2. This CDR3 is built from 15 residues. V dropped 3 bases and J dropped 6; count of bases not matched to a gene: 2. Looked up from germline, CDR1 is KGHSH and CDR2 is LQKENI. The CDR3 DNA reads as TGTGCCAGCTCACCCCGGACTAGCGGGAGCAATGAGCAGTTCTTC. Protein: CASSPRTSGSNEQFF. Using reference TRBV18 and TRBJ2-1 for the parts outside the CDR3, the full variable domain is NAGVMQNPRHLVRRRGQEARLRCSPMKGHSHVYWYRQLPEEGLKFMVYLQKENIIDESGMPKERFSAEFPKEGPSILRIQQVVRGDSAAYFCASSPRTSGSNEQFFGPGTRLTVL.

The chain has TRBV6-6 and TRBJ1-3; tentative D call: TRBD1 (5 bases). Germline values: CDR1 MNHNY, CDR2 SVGAGI (reference sequence). The CDR3 is made up of 15 amino acids. Trimming took off 6 bases at V and 0 bases at J, with 12 bases between the two ends. The CDR3 is CASSPRTHSGNTIYF. The CDR3, as DNA: TGTGCCAGCAGCCCTAGGACACACTCTGGAAACACCATATATTTT.

The chain recombines TRBV24-1 with TRBJ1-2; D is unresolved. Trimming shortened V by 5 bases and J by 4 bases, and 7 bases separated the two germline ends. In germline, CDR1 is KGHDR, CDR2 SFDVKD. The CDR3 runs 12 residues. The CDR3 protein is CATSVGTYGYTF. DNA for the CDR3: TGTGCCACCAGTGTGGGCACCTATGGCTACACCTTC.

The chain employs TRBV30 and TRBJ1-5, with 9 bases that match TRBD1. Germline V gene lookup returns CDR1 GTSNPN and CDR2 SVGIG (reference sequence). The V and J ends lost 1 base and 5 bases, in that order; junction bases with no gene match: 3. CDR3 length equals 14 residues. CDR3 sequence (DNA): TGTGCCTGGAGTGCACAGGGGGCTTATCAGCCCCAGCATTTT. Encoded protein: CAWSAQGAYQPQHF.

J is TRBJ1-5 and V is TRBV2; TRBD1 might be the D (5 bases). The CDR3 sequence is 13 residues long. Trimming shortened V by 6 bases and J by 6 bases, and 12 bases separated the two germline ends. Germline CDR1 SNHLY, CDR2 FYNNEI. The CDR3 region is CASRNRFSQPQHF. The CDR3, as DNA: TGTGCCAGCAGGAACAGGTTCAGTCAGCCCCAGCATTTT.

The V call is TRBV7-3, the J call TRBJ1-6; TRBD1 agrees at 8 bases. CDR3 size: 14 residues. V shed 6 bases, J shed 14 bases, and the junction held 12 bases outside the gene matches. In germline, CDR1 is SGHTA, CDR2 FQGTGA. For the CDR3, the DNA is TGTGCCAGCAGGTTCGGGACAGGCTTTGAAGCCCTCCACTTT. It is translated as CASRFGTGFEALHF.

The chain employs TRBV9 and TRBJ1-2; D not certain. The V end was cut by 4 bases, the J end by 6 bases, with 16 bases between. CDR1 and CDR2 (germline): SGDLS, YYNGEE. This CDR3 is 14 amino acids long. This CDR3 is CASSPKSLRDGYTF. The CDR3 DNA reads TGTGCCAGCAGCCCAAAGTCCTTGAGGGATGGCTACACCTTC.

The rearrangement links TRBV5-1 to TRBJ2-7, with D possibly matching TRBD1 (5 bases). Germline CDR1 reads SGHRS; CDR2 reads YFSETQ. The CDR3 totals 13 residues. The V and J ends lost 4 bases and 2 bases respectively, with 10 bases between them. The CDR3 is CASSEQETYEQYF. The DNA for the CDR3 is TGCGCCAGCAGCGAACAGGAGACCTACGAGCAGTACTTC.

The CDR3 nucleotides are TGTGCCAGCAGTTATCGGCAGGTCTCCTACGAGCAGTACTTC. Its translation is CASSYRQVSYEQYF. This chain links TRBV6-5 with TRBJ2-7; D is uncertain. Germline loops: CDR1 MNHEY, CDR2 SVGAGI. V lost 3 bases, J lost 0 bases, and 9 bases lay in between. The CDR3 is 14 residues long.

The CDR3 bases are TGTGCCAGCAGCTTATACAGGACGAACACTGAAGCTTTCTTT. It specifies CASSLYRTNTEAFF. This chain links TRBV7-6 with TRBJ1-1, with D perhaps matching TRBD1 (5 bases). Germline V gene sequence: CDR1 SGHVS, CDR2 FNYEAQ. The CDR3 consists of 14 residues. The V gene lost 2 bases and the J gene lost 1 base, with 8 bases spanning the gap.

This clone was detected a few times. The rearrangement links TRBV28 to TRBJ1-1; the D gene is possibly TRBD1 (6 bases). V was trimmed by 6 bases and J by 11 bases, leaving 19 bases between them. The CDR3 sequence is 13 residues long. Germline V gene sequence: CDR1 MDHEN, CDR2 SYDVKM. The CDR3 reads CASSLPPGVGAFF. Written as DNA, the CDR3 is TGTGCCAGCAGCCTCCCTCCAGGGGTGGGGGCTTTCTTT.

The genes are TRBV4-1 and TRBJ2-1, with D perhaps TRBD1 (6 bases). The CDR3 loop spans 16 amino acids. Germline V gives CDR1 MGHRA, CDR2 YSYEKL. V was trimmed by 3 bases and J by 1 base, leaving 13 bases between them. In DNA, the CDR3 is TGCGCCAGCAGCCACCTACAGGGAACTTCCTACAATGAGCAGTTCTTC. The encoded protein is CASSHLQGTSYNEQFF.

The V gene is TRBV15, the J gene TRBJ2-7, with D perhaps TRBD2 (6 bases). From germline, CDR1 is LNHNV and CDR2 YYDKDF (reference sequence). V was pared by 2 bases and J by 3 bases, with 11 bases between. The CDR3 spans 14 residues. The CDR3 coding sequence is TGTGCCACCAGCAGATGGGACTCAAGCTACGAGCAGTACTTC. This sequence encodes CATSRWDSSYEQYF. Supplemented by reference TRBV15 and TRBJ2-7, the full variable domain reads DAMVIQNPRYQVTQFGKPVTLSCSQTLNHNVMYWYQQKSSQAPKLLFHYYDKDFNNEADTPDNFQSRRPNTSFCFLDIRSPGLGDTAMYLCATSRWDSSYEQYFGPGTRLTVT.